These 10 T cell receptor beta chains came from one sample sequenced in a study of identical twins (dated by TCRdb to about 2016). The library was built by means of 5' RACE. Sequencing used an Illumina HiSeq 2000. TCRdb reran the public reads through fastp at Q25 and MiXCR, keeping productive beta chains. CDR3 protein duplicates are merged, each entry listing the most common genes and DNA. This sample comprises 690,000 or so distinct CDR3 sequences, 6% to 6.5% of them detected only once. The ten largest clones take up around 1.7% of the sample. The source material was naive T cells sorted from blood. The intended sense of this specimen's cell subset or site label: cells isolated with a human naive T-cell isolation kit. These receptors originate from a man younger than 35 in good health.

Written as DNA, the CDR3 is TGCAGTGCTGAAGCGGGAATGGGCAATGAGCAGTTCTTC. Translation gives CSAEAGMGNEQFF. This chain uses TRBV20-1 with TRBJ2-1, with 7 positions matching TRBD2. J lost 6 bases, V lost 5 bases, and 7 bases had no gene match. The germline V gene has CDR1 DFQATT and CDR2 SNEGSKA (reference sequence). The CDR3 sequence is 13 residues long.

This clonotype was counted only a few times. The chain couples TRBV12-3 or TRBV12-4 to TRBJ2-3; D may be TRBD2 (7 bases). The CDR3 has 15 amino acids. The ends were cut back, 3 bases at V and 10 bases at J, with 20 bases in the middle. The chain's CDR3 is CASSFRASWEGAQYF. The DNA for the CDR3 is TGTGCCAGCAGTTTTAGGGCCTCCTGGGAGGGGGCGCAGTATTTT.

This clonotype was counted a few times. DNA for the CDR3: TGCAGTGCTAGAGGGAGACTAGCGGACTACAATGAGCAGTTCTTC. It encodes CSARGRLADYNEQFF. The chain employs TRBV20-1 and TRBJ2-1, with TRBD2 identical over 9 bases. This CDR3 has 15 amino acids. The V segment lost 1 base and the J segment 3 bases; nucleotides outside the gene matches: 4. Germline V gene sequence: CDR1 DFQATT, CDR2 SNEGSKA (reference sequence).

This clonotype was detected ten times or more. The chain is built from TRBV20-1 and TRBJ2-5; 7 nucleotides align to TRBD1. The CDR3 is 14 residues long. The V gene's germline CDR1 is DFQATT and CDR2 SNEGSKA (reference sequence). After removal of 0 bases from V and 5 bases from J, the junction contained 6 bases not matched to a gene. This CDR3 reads CSARDRGRGETQYF. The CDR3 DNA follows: TGCAGTGCTAGAGATAGGGGGCGCGGGGAGACCCAGTACTTC.

The CDR3 protein is CASSLVQANTEAFF. Written as DNA, the CDR3 is TGTGCCAGCAGCTTGGTCCAGGCAAACACTGAAGCTTTCTTT. The V and J genes are TRBV5-6 and TRBJ1-1; D not certain. This CDR3 spans 14 amino acids. The germline V gene has CDR1 SGHDT and CDR2 YYEEEE. Trimming stripped 0 bases from V and 2 bases from J, with 8 bases between.

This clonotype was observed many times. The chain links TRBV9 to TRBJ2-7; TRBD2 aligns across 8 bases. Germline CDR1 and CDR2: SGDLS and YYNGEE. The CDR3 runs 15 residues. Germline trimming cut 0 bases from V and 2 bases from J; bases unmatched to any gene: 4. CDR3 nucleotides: TGTGCCAGCAGCGTAGGCCGGGAGGGAGCCTACGAGCAGTACGTC. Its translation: CASSVGREGAYEQYV.

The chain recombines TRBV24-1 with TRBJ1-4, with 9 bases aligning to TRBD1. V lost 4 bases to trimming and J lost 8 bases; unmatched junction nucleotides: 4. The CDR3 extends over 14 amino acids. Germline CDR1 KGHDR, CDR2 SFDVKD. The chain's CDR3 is CATSDGDRAEKLFF. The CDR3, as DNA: TGTGCCACCAGTGACGGGGACAGGGCCGAAAAACTGTTTTTT.

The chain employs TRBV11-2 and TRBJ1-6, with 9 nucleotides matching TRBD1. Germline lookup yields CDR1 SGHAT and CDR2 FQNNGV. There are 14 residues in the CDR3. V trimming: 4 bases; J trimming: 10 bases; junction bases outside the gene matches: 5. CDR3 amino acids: CASSWGQGESPLHF. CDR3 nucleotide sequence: TGTGCCAGCAGCTGGGGACAGGGAGAGTCACCCCTCCACTTT.

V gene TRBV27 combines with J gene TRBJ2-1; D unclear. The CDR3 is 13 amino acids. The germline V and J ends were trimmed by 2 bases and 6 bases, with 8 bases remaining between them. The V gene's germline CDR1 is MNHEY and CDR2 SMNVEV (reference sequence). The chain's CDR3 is CASSLLWGNEQFF. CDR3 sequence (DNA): TGTGCCAGCAGTTTACTTTGGGGCAATGAGCAGTTCTTC.

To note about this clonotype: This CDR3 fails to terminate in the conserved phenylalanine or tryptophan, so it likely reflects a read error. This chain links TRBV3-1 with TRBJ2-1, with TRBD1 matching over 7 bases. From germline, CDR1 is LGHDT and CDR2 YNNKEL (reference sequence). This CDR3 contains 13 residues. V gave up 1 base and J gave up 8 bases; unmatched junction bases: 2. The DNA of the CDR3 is TGTGCCAGCAGCCAAGGACAGGGCTATGAGCAGTTCTAC. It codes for CASSQGQGYEQFY.